This T cell receptor (beta chain) was identified in a study of shared clonotypes between healthy human individuals. The protocol was immunoSEQ multiplex PCR, while the TCRdb copy is restricted to in-frame clones and leaves out a portion. The data show over 2 million clones, 95% seen once. Germline V gene lookup returns CDR1 SGHRS and CDR2 YFSETQ. Trimming pared 3 bases from V and 1 base from J, leaving 13 bases between. The CDR3 contains 16 residues. The sequenced sample was naive CD4+ T cells sorted from blood. Subset here: CD45RA+ positively selected. The origin of this receptor is a man younger than 30 in good health. The chain recombines TRBV5-1 with TRBJ2-2, with D perhaps matching TRBD1 (6 bases). The CDR3 region has the DNA TGCGCCAGCAGCTCAGGGACAACGGGGAACACCGGGGAGCTGTTTTTT. This codes for CASSSGTTGNTGELFF. Looking up the rest from reference TRBV5-1 and TRBJ2-2 gives the full variable domain: KAGVTQTPRYLIKTRGQQVTLSCSPISGHRSVSWYQQTPGQGLQFLFEYFSETQRNKGNFPGRFSGRQFSNSRSEMNVSTLELGDSALYLCASSSGTTGNTGELFFGEGSRLTVL.